This entry lists 3 T cell receptor beta chains sequenced from one sample in a study of blood T cell repertoires in COVID-19. TCRdb's copy holds only in-frame clones and misses some; the assay was immunoSEQ multiplex PCR. Here the sample spans 150,000 to 170,000 clones, 60% to 85% being singletons. The sequenced material came from peripheral blood. The receptor set was obtained from an elderly man with acute or convalescent COVID-19.

The genes are TRBV9 and TRBJ1-4, with D perhaps matching TRBD1 (6 bases). CDR1 is SGDLS and CDR2 is YYNGEE in the germline V gene. Between the trimmed V and J ends, which lost 0 bases and 4 bases, there was a span of 16 bases. The CDR3 sequence is 17 residues long. CDR3 sequence (DNA): TGTGCCAGCAGCGTAGCTACGTTAGGCAGGGGTAATGAAAAACTGTTTTTT. Protein sequence: CASSVATLGRGNEKLFF.

The chain is built from TRBV6-5 and TRBJ1-2; 8 bases match TRBD1. In germline, CDR1 is MNHEY, CDR2 SVGAGI. The CDR3 is made up of 14 amino acids. The V segment lost 10 bases and the J segment 3 bases; nucleotides outside the gene matches: 10. This CDR3 reads CATRPGGADYGYTF. CDR3 nucleotides: TGTGCCACCAGACCAGGGGGCGCGGACTATGGCTACACCTTC.

The J gene is TRBJ1-1, the V gene TRBV28; 9 bases are a match to TRBD1. CDR3 size: 16 residues. CDR1 and CDR2 from the germline V gene are MDHEN and SYDVKM. The junction had 15 bases not matched to a gene; V was cut back by 6 bases and J by 7 bases. The CDR3 DNA sequence: TGTGCCAGCAGCCGCGGACTGGGACAGGGTATGAATGAAGCTTTCTTT. It encodes CASSRGLGQGMNEAFF.